The 3 T cell receptor beta chains given below trace back to one sample, sequenced in a study of T cells in Graves' hyperthyroidism and ophthalmopathy. TCR beta CDR3 sequences were amplified from RNA transcripts. The primer set for the first-round RT-PCR of the TCR CDR3 was HTBI. TCRdb reprocessed the multiplex PCR reads via MiXCR and lists one record per CDR3 protein. Seen here are 600,000 to 700,000 distinct CDR3 sequences, 14% to 15% observed once, and the top ten hold approximately 4.3%. The sequenced material came from blood. These receptors were taken from a woman between 40 and 50 years old with Graves' ophthalmopathy.

This clonotype has only a few counts. V and J are TRBV12-3 or TRBV12-4 and TRBJ2-7; D perhaps matches TRBD1 (6 bases). The CDR3 is made up of 15 amino acids. Trimming took off 3 bases at V and 3 bases at J, with 15 bases between the two ends. The CDR3 loop reads CASSLVQGEIYEQYF. CDR3 coding DNA: TGTGCCAGCAGTTTGGTACAGGGAGAAATCTACGAGCAGTACTTC.

This clonotype was detected many times. The CDR3: CASSLYEVGELFF. The CDR3, as DNA: TGCGCCAGCAGCTTGTACGAGGTCGGGGAGCTGTTTTTT. This chain joins TRBV5-1 and TRBJ2-2, with D unresolved. The V end lost 1 base, the J end lost 7 bases, and 8 bases lay between the germline ends. Germline V lookup: CDR1 SGHRS, CDR2 YFSETQ. The CDR3 totals 13 residues.

This clonotype was detected only a few times. The chain carries TRBV6-1 and TRBJ1-3; D remains ambiguous. Deletions cut 6 bases from V and 2 bases from J, with 11 bases between. The germline gives CDR1 MNHNS, CDR2 SASEGT. The length of the CDR3 is 14 residues. The CDR3 bases are TGTGCCAGCAGACACATCTTTACTGGAAACACCATATATTTT. Translation gives CASRHIFTGNTIYF.